This T cell receptor beta chain came from a study of T cell repertoires in cytomegalovirus infection. Study in general: HLA-B-restricted CMV epitopes that are well studied, plus recently identified HLA-C-restricted ones, were used by the study.

TCRdb called the reads again in MiXCR, with one record for every CDR3 protein. The table records around 360,000 distinct CDR3 sequences, roughly 36% of them present only once. Regarding this clonotype: The antigen is unknown.

Material: cultured PBMCs, obtained from culture after CMV antigen stimulation. This TCR was sampled from a human donor in good health (CMV status not recorded). Some clones in this sample may be carry-over from other donors' samples.

The CDR3 loop is CSARSRPGEAFF. CDR3 nucleotide sequence: TGCAGTGCTAGATCCCGCCCTGGTGAAGCTTTCTTT. The chain couples TRBV20-1 to TRBJ1-1; D gene uncertain. The V end was cut by 2 bases, the J end by 7 bases, with 11 bases between. This CDR3 is 12 amino acids long. In germline, CDR1 is DFQATT, CDR2 SNEGSKA (reference sequence).